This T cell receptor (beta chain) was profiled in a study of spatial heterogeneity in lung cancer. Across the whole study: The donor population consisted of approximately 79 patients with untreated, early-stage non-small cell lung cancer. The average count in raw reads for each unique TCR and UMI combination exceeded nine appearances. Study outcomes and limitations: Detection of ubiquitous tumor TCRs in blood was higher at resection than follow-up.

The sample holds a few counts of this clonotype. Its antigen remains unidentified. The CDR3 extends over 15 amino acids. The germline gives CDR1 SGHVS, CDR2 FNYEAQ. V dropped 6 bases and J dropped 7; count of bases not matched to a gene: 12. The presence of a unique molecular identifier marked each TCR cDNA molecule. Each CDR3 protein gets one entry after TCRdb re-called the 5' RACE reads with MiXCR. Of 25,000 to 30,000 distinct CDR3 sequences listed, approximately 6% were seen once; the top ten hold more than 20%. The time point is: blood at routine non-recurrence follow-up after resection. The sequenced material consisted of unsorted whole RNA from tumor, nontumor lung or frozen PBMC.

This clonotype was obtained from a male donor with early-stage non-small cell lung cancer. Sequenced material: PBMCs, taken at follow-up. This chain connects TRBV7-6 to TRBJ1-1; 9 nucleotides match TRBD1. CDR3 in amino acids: CASSRTTGGIGEAFF. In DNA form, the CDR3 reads TGTGCCAGCAGTCGTACCACAGGGGGCATTGGTGAAGCTTTCTTT.